This passage covers 17 T cell receptor beta chains from one sample sequenced in a study of T cell repertoires in cytomegalovirus infection. Their specific antigens are unknown. One entry per CDR3 protein results from TCRdb running MiXCR on the reads. Of 800,000 to 950,000 distinct CDR3 sequences in the sample, about 31% were seen once. The starting material was cultured CD8+ T cells from PBMCs, obtained from culture after CMV antigen stimulation. These receptors came from a human donor in good health (CMV status not recorded). Some clones in this sample may be carry-over from other donors' samples.

The chain uses TRBV5-4 and TRBJ2-7, with 10 nucleotides matching TRBD1. Trimming removed 2 bases from V and 5 bases from J; junction bases left unmatched: 7. This CDR3 is built from 15 residues. The germline V gene has CDR1 SGHNT and CDR2 YYREEE (reference sequence). This CDR3 reads CASSFADRGLDEQYF. CDR3 bases: TGTGCCAGCAGCTTCGCTGACAGGGGGCTGGACGAGCAGTACTTC.

As concerns this clonotype: A much more abundant neighbour one base away suggests this may be a read error. The gene calls are TRBV7-6 and TRBJ1-4, with D possibly TRBD1 on 6 matching bases. The CDR3 length is 16 residues. Germline loops: CDR1 SGHVS, CDR2 FNYEAQ. The CDR3 sequence is CANSPVPGQINEKLFF. In DNA form, the CDR3 reads TGTGCCAACAGCCCCGTACCCGGACAGATTAATGAAAAACTGTTTTTT.

The rearrangement joins TRBV14 to TRBJ1-4; 8 nucleotides agree with TRBD1. V was pared by 1 base and J by 3 bases, with 4 bases of the junction left unmatched. The CDR3 consists of 16 residues. Germline CDR1 and CDR2: SGHDN and FVKESK. Here the CDR3 DNA reads TGTGCCAGCAGCCAAGGCTGGACAGGGTCTAATGAAAAACTGTTTTTT. It encodes CASSQGWTGSNEKLFF.

This clonotype was observed a few times. The chain carries TRBV5-1 and TRBJ2-4; D unresolved. V lost 0 bases and J 0 bases, leaving 13 bases between the germline ends. The CDR3 runs to 17 residues. Germline V gene data show CDR1 as SGHRS and CDR2 as YFSETQ. The CDR3 sequence is CASSLAMETLAKNIQYF. The CDR3 DNA reads as TGCGCCAGCAGCTTGGCCATGGAGACCTTAGCCAAAAACATTCAGTACTTC.

This clonotype was observed a few times. V and J are TRBV19 and TRBJ1-5; 7 bases are shared with TRBD1. The V gene end was trimmed by 3 bases and the J gene end by 4 bases; junction bases not matched to a gene: 9. The V gene's germline CDR1 is LNHDA and CDR2 SQIVND (reference sequence). The CDR3 covers 16 residues. The CDR3 nucleotides read TGTGCCAGTAGTATGGTAAGGGACAGTCCAAATCAGCCCCAGCATTTT. It yields the protein CASSMVRDSPNQPQHF.

Ten or more counts support this clonotype. The chain links TRBV7-9 to TRBJ2-2; D may correspond to TRBD1 or TRBD2 (5 bases each). V gave up 6 bases and J gave up 2 bases, with 19 bases separating them. In germline, CDR1 is SEHNR, CDR2 FQNEAQ (reference sequence). The CDR3 consists of 17 residues. The CDR3 here is CASSPTQGAVNTGELFF. The CDR3 DNA reads as TGTGCCAGCAGTCCTACCCAGGGAGCCGTTAACACCGGGGAGCTGTTTTTT.

V gene TRBV5-5 combines with J gene TRBJ1-2, with 7 bases that match TRBD1. Germline V gene lookup returns CDR1 SGHKS and CDR2 YYEKEE (reference sequence). This CDR3 is built from 16 residues. V gave up 0 bases and J gave up 0 bases; unmatched junction bases: 5. DNA of the CDR3: TGTGCCAGCAGCTTGGGGACAGGCCGCGCTAACTATGGCTACACCTTC. As protein: CASSLGTGRANYGYTF.

The J gene is TRBJ1-1, the V gene TRBV6-1; a weak D match, TRBD1 (5 bases). Germline-derived CDR1 and CDR2 are MNHNS and SASEGT. V lost 5 bases and J lost 4, with 17 bases in between. This CDR3 is 15 amino acids long. CDR3 loop: CASSPRDGRSTEAFF. The CDR3 region has the DNA TGTGCCAGCAGTCCACGGGACGGGAGGAGCACTGAAGCTTTCTTT.

V gene TRBV4-1 combines with J gene TRBJ1-2; TRBD1 agrees at 7 bases. J was trimmed by 7 bases and V by 1 base; bases with no gene match: 9. This CDR3 is 15 amino acids long. The V gene's germline CDR1 is MGHRA and CDR2 YSYEKL. CDR3 loop: CASSQGLMTGTGYTF. In DNA, the CDR3 is TGCGCCAGCAGCCAAGGACTAATGACAGGGACTGGCTACACCTTC.

This clonotype has a count of ten or more. This chain links TRBV7-2 with TRBJ2-3, with D maybe TRBD2 (7 bases). CDR3 length equals 16 residues. Germline-derived CDR1 and CDR2 are SGHTA and FQGNSA. The V end lost 1 base, the J end lost 1 base, and 12 bases lay between the germline ends. CDR3 nucleotide sequence: TGTGCCAGCAGCTTAGAACTAGGGGGGGGCACAGATACGCAGTATTTT. Protein: CASSLELGGGTDTQYF.

This clonotype was picked up many times. The V gene is TRBV9, the J gene TRBJ1-1; a possible D gene is TRBD1 (5 bases). V was cut by 4 bases and J by 2 bases, with 12 bases left in between. Per germline, CDR1 SGDLS and CDR2 YYNGEE. The CDR3 consists of 14 residues. This chain's CDR3 is CASSTGQGNTEAFF. CDR3 DNA sequence: TGTGCCAGCAGCACCGGCCAGGGAAACACTGAAGCTTTCTTT.

This clonotype was found many times. The J gene is TRBJ2-1, the V gene TRBV7-2; D call uncertain. This CDR3 region has 15 residues. Germline V lookup: CDR1 SGHTA, CDR2 FQGNSA. Trimming removed 5 bases from V and 7 bases from J, with 18 bases in between. Here the CDR3 reads CASSPEDSRYNEQFF. DNA of the CDR3: TGTGCCAGCAGCCCCGAGGATAGTCGCTATAATGAGCAGTTCTTC.

This chain connects TRBV12-3 or TRBV12-4 to TRBJ1-5; D is possibly TRBD1 (5 bases). This CDR3 spans 17 amino acids. The V gene lost 2 bases and the J gene lost 3 bases, with 17 bases spanning the gap. CDR3 protein: CASSLRSRGVNNQPQHF. Here the CDR3 DNA reads TGTGCCAGCAGTTTAAGGTCCCGGGGGGTCAACAATCAGCCCCAGCATTTT.

This clonotype was seen a few times. The gene calls are TRBV6-2 or TRBV6-3 and TRBJ2-5, with D possibly matching TRBD2 (6 bases). Germline lookup yields CDR1 MNHEY and CDR2 SVGEGT. The CDR3 is 15 residues long. V was trimmed by 0 bases and J by 2 bases, leaving 10 bases between them. CDR3 region: CASSYSWGRQETQYF. The CDR3 region has the DNA TGTGCCAGCAGTTACTCATGGGGGAGGCAAGAGACCCAGTACTTC.

This chain uses TRBV12-3 or TRBV12-4 with TRBJ1-2; no firm D call. The CDR3 has 13 residues. Trimming pared 3 bases from V and 6 bases from J, leaving 11 bases between. CDR3 sequence reads: CASSLGTYHGYTF. The DNA of the CDR3 is TGTGCCAGCAGTTTGGGCACTTACCATGGCTACACCTTC.

V gene TRBV6-2 or TRBV6-3 combines with J gene TRBJ2-7; D could derive from TRBD1 or TRBD2 (5 bases each). Germline CDR1 MNHEY, CDR2 SVGEGT. This CDR3 is 13 amino acids long. V lost 6 bases and J lost 0, with 9 bases in between. The CDR3 DNA sequence: TGTGCCAGCAGCTGGGGGAGCTCCTACGAGCAGTACGTC. Its translation is CASSWGSSYEQYV.

This clonotype has a handful of counts. V usage is TRBV7-9 and J usage is TRBJ2-7; tentatively, D is TRBD1 (7 bases). Germline-derived CDR1 and CDR2 are SEHNR and FQNEAQ (reference sequence). This CDR3 has 14 residues. The V end lost 3 bases, the J end lost 7 bases, and 16 bases lay between the germline ends. In DNA form, the CDR3 reads TGTGCCAGCAGCTTGGGGGGACAGCGCGGGGAGCAGTACTTC. This gives the protein CASSLGGQRGEQYF. Using reference TRBV7-9 and TRBJ2-7 for the parts outside the CDR3, the full variable domain is DTGVSQNPRHKITKRGQNVTFRCDPISEHNRLYWYRQTLGQGPEFLTYFQNEAQLEKSRLLSDRFSAERPKGSFSTLEIQRTEQGDSAMYLCASSLGGQRGEQYFGPGTRLTVT.